Below, 27 T cell receptor beta chains from the same sample are listed, as sequenced in a study of blood T cell repertoires in COVID-19. Profiling relied on immunoSEQ multiplex PCR, and the TCRdb table lists in-frame clones only, not all of them. This sample carries hundreds of thousands of clones, 80% to 90% of them seen once, and the ten largest clones take 6% to 8%. Sequencing was carried out using peripheral blood. All receptors come from a woman at least 80 years old with COVID-19, enrolled during active disease.

V and J are TRBV9 and TRBJ2-1; D possibly corresponds to TRBD2 (6 bases). V was clipped by 1 base and J by 7 bases, with 12 bases between them. In germline, CDR1 is SGDLS, CDR2 YYNGEE. CDR3 length equals 14 residues. CDR3 nucleotide sequence: TGTGCCAGCAGCGTACTCCCTGGGGGGAATGAGCAGTTCTTC. Residues: CASSVLPGGNEQFF. Full variable domain (remainder filled in from reference TRBV9 and TRBJ2-1): DSGVTQTPKHLITATGQRVTLRCSPRSGDLSVYWYQQSLDQGLQFLIQYYNGEERAKGNILERFSAQQFPDLHSELNLSSLELGDSALYFCASSVLPGGNEQFFGPGTRLTVL.

The J gene is TRBJ2-1, the V gene TRBV5-1, with 8 bases matching TRBD2. Germline V gene lookup returns CDR1 SGHRS and CDR2 YFSETQ. Trimming cost V 4 bases and J 8 bases; bases outside gene matches: 8. The CDR3 length is 14 residues. The CDR3 region is CASSRGGPEDEQFF. The CDR3 DNA is TGCGCCAGCAGCCGCGGGGGGCCAGAGGATGAGCAGTTCTTC.

This chain uses TRBV6-5 with TRBJ1-2; D might be TRBD1 (5 bases). The CDR3 is 14 residues long. CDR1 is MNHEY and CDR2 is SVGAGI in the germline V gene. The V gene lost 4 bases and the J gene lost 2 bases, with 11 bases spanning the gap. This CDR3 is CASSLGGANYGYTF. The CDR3 bases are TGTGCCAGCAGTTTGGGGGGTGCCAACTATGGCTACACCTTC.

J is TRBJ2-2 and V is TRBV4-3, with TRBD1 identical over 7 bases. The CDR3 runs 16 residues. The germline V gene encodes CDR1 LGHNA and CDR2 YSLEER. The V and J ends lost 0 bases and 3 bases, in that order; junction bases with no gene match: 4. CDR3 DNA sequence: TGCGCCAGCAGCCAAGAACAGGGGCGATACACCGGGGAGCTGTTTTTT. It encodes CASSQEQGRYTGELFF.

CDR3 region: CASSRQGGGLEKLFF. The DNA for the CDR3 is TGTGCCAGCAGCCGGCAGGGGGGAGGTTTGGAAAAACTGTTTTTT. The chain links TRBV5-4 to TRBJ1-4, with 7 bases identical to TRBD1. CDR1 SGHNT and CDR2 YYREEE come from the germline V gene (reference sequence). This CDR3 is 15 amino acids long. V lost 4 bases to trimming and J lost 8 bases; unmatched junction nucleotides: 11.

The rearrangement links TRBV6-5 to TRBJ1-4, with a possible D match to TRBD1 (5 bases). CDR1 is MNHEY, CDR2 SVGAGI, per germline. V dropped 9 bases and J dropped 8 bases, with 13 bases sitting between them. The CDR3 consists of 12 residues. The CDR3 region is CASVSGGEKLFF. The DNA of the CDR3 is TGTGCCAGTGTCAGCGGGGGGGAAAAACTGTTTTTT.

V usage is TRBV27 and J usage is TRBJ1-2, with D uncertain. The CDR3 spans 15 residues. Trimming took off 3 bases at V and 4 bases at J, with 15 bases between the two ends. Germline CDR1 and CDR2: MNHEY and SMNVEV (reference sequence). The CDR3 protein is CASSLKGAGGYGYTF. CDR3 in DNA: TGTGCCAGCAGTTTGAAGGGAGCCGGCGGCTATGGCTACACCTTC.

This chain links TRBV10-3 with TRBJ1-3; D perhaps matches TRBD1 (6 bases). The CDR3 covers 17 residues. CDR1 and CDR2 (germline): ENHRY, SYGVKD. Trimming stripped 5 bases from V and 0 bases from J, with 17 bases between. CDR3 protein: CAISPYGTMASGNTIYF. CDR3 in DNA: TGTGCCATCAGTCCCTACGGGACAATGGCCTCTGGAAACACCATATATTTT.

The gene calls are TRBV5-4 and TRBJ1-5; D is unresolved. Germline values: CDR1 SGHNT, CDR2 YYREEE (reference sequence). The ends were cut back, 0 bases at V and 7 bases at J, with 5 bases in the middle. The CDR3 extends over 12 amino acids. For the CDR3, the DNA is TGTGCCAGCAGCTTGGACCGGCAGCCCCAGCATTTT. It yields the protein CASSLDRQPQHF.

This clone showed up just once. The identical CDR3 is also encoded by other nucleotide sequences in the sample. The chain joins TRBV5-1 to TRBJ1-1; D uncertain. CDR1 SGHRS and CDR2 YFSETQ come from the germline V gene. The CDR3 consists of 14 residues. V lost 0 bases and J lost 0, with 6 bases in between. In DNA form, the CDR3 reads TGCGCCAGCAGCTTGGGAGTAATGAACACTGAAGCTTTCTTT. Encoded protein: CASSLGVMNTEAFF.

This clone was seen only a few times. This rearrangement joins TRBV7-8 to TRBJ1-5; no reliable D call. Germline CDR1 is SGHVS and CDR2 is FQNEAQ. Trimming removed 5 bases at V and 9 bases at J, with 20 bases between. This CDR3 has 15 residues. CDR3 residues: CASSKYEMGEGPQHF. The CDR3 DNA reads as TGTGCCAGCAGCAAATACGAGATGGGAGAAGGGCCCCAGCATTTT.

The V and J genes are TRBV14 and TRBJ2-3; possible D gene TRBD2, 6 bases. V dropped 4 bases and J dropped 0 bases, with 11 bases sitting between them. The V gene's germline CDR1 is SGHDN and CDR2 FVKESK. The CDR3 sequence is 15 residues long. CDR3 bases: TGTGCCAGCAGCCCACTAAGCGGGAGCACAGATACGCAGTATTTT. Protein sequence: CASSPLSGSTDTQYF.

The chain employs TRBV7-8 and TRBJ2-7; the D is unclear. V dropped 2 bases and J dropped 3 bases, with 8 bases sitting between them. Germline values: CDR1 SGHVS, CDR2 FQNEAQ. This CDR3 is built from 13 residues. For the CDR3, the DNA is TGTGCCAGCAGCTTACGAACGGTCTACGAGCAGTACTTC. Protein: CASSLRTVYEQYF.

The chain has TRBV23-1 and TRBJ2-1; TRBD1 matches at 10 bases. TRBV23-1 is noted as an ORF with a role that remains uncertain. Trimming at V came to 0 bases and at J to 4 bases, leaving 9 bases not matched to a gene. The CDR3 contains 18 residues. CDR3 sequence: CASSQSGDRGPEYNEQFF. DNA for the CDR3: TGCGCCAGCAGTCAATCAGGGGACAGGGGCCCGGAGTACAATGAGCAGTTCTTC.

This chain joins TRBV6-2 or TRBV6-3 and TRBJ2-5; 9 nucleotides match TRBD2. The V gene end was trimmed by 1 base and the J gene end by 4 bases; junction bases not matched to a gene: 13. The CDR3 is made up of 18 amino acids. Germline CDR1 and CDR2: MNHEY and SVGEGT. The CDR3, as DNA: TGTGCCAGCAGTTACTTGGCGGGGGGGCGTCGGGATTCAGAGACCCAGTACTTC. Translating it yields CASSYLAGGRRDSETQYF.

V is TRBV7-2 and J is TRBJ1-6; D call uncertain. The CDR3 runs to 14 residues. Deletions cut 2 bases from V and 7 bases from J, with 9 bases between. Germline CDR1 reads SGHTA; CDR2 reads FQGNSA. As DNA, the CDR3 is TGTGCCAGCAGCTTAAGGAGTGGGAATTCACCCCTCCACTTT. It specifies CASSLRSGNSPLHF.

The V gene is TRBV10-3, the J gene TRBJ1-2; D is perhaps TRBD1 (5 bases). The length of the CDR3 is 13 residues. From germline, CDR1 is ENHRY and CDR2 SYGVKD. V lost 11 bases to trimming and J lost 6 bases, with 19 bases between them. The chain's CDR3 is CAPSGLRRDGYTF. In DNA form, the CDR3 reads TGTGCCCCCTCGGGACTCCGGAGGGATGGCTACACCTTC.

The chain carries TRBV18 and TRBJ1-2; maybe TRBD1 (5 bases). Germline CDR1 KGHSH, CDR2 LQKENI. Trimming left V 3 bases short and J 2 bases short, with 10 bases between. The CDR3 has 14 residues. In DNA, the CDR3 is TGTGCCAGCTCACCTTCGACAGAAAACTATGGCTACACCTTC. Amino acids: CASSPSTENYGYTF.

CDR3 in DNA: TGTGCCAGCAGTGAAGAGGCCCAGGGGGAAGCTTTCTTT. Translated: CASSEEAQGEAFF. This sequence joins TRBV2 and TRBJ1-1; a weak D match, TRBD1 (6 bases). Germline V gives CDR1 SNHLY, CDR2 FYNNEI. V shed 1 base and J shed 8 bases, with 11 bases lying between them. The CDR3 sequence is 13 residues long.

The chain carries TRBV5-1 and TRBJ1-4, with TRBD1 identical over 9 bases. In germline, CDR1 is SGHRS, CDR2 YFSETQ. The CDR3 is 15 amino acids. Trimming removed 0 bases from V and 5 bases from J; junction bases left unmatched: 2. The CDR3 nucleotides are TGCGCCAGCAGCTTGGCCGGGACAGGGAATGAAAAACTGTTTTTT. This gives the protein CASSLAGTGNEKLFF.

This clone appeared a single time. This sequence joins TRBV19 and TRBJ2-5; TRBD2 matches 12 bases. With 2 bases clipped from V and 4 bases from J, the junction kept 8 bases outside the gene matches. The CDR3 totals 17 residues. Germline loops: CDR1 LNHDA, CDR2 SQIVND (reference sequence). In DNA form, the CDR3 reads TGTGCCAGTAGTATAAATCTAGCGGGGGGGCCGCGAGAGACCCAGTACTTC. Amino acids: CASSINLAGGPRETQYF.

This clone turned up a few times. J is TRBJ1-2 and V is TRBV30; 8 positions match TRBD1. Trimming took 1 base from V and 3 from J; bases not matched to a gene: 7. The CDR3 spans 15 residues. Germline lookup yields CDR1 GTSNPN and CDR2 SVGIG (reference sequence). CDR3 in amino acids: CAWSGDRGSDYGYTF. CDR3 DNA: TGTGCCTGGAGTGGAGACAGGGGCTCGGACTATGGCTACACCTTC.

The chain has TRBV6-2 or TRBV6-3 and TRBJ2-5; weak D call: TRBD2 (7 bases). The CDR3 length is 14 residues. Germline CDR1 reads MNHEY; CDR2 reads SVGEGT. V was pared by 1 base and J by 5 bases, with 11 bases between. DNA of the CDR3: TGTGCCAGCAGTTACTGGGGGGGCGGCGAGACCCAGTACTTC. As protein: CASSYWGGGETQYF.

This chain joins TRBV7-3 and TRBJ2-3, with 7 bases that match TRBD2. V was pared by 3 bases and J by 3 bases, with 3 bases of the junction left unmatched. Germline CDR1 SGHTA, CDR2 FQGTGA. The CDR3 extends over 14 amino acids. CDR3 residues: CASSFGRETDTQYF. CDR3 nucleotides: TGTGCCAGCAGCTTTGGGCGGGAGACAGATACGCAGTATTTT.

This clone has just a few counts. The chain recombines TRBV7-9 with TRBJ1-6, with 11 nucleotides matching TRBD1. The V segment lost 5 bases and the J segment 10 bases; nucleotides outside the gene matches: 7. Germline loops: CDR1 SEHNR, CDR2 FQNEAQ (reference sequence). The CDR3 is 15 residues long. The CDR3 loop reads CASSPPGQGGSPLHF. The CDR3 DNA follows: TGTGCCAGCAGCCCCCCGGGACAGGGGGGATCACCCCTCCACTTT.

About this clone: The sample carries other DNA sequences with the same CDR3. The CDR3 region has the DNA TGTGCCAGCAGCAGGGGACGGGACACCGGGGAGCTGTTTTTT. It is translated as CASSRGRDTGELFF. The V call is TRBV6-5, the J call TRBJ2-2; tentative D call: TRBD1 (6 bases). Germline V gives CDR1 MNHEY, CDR2 SVGAGI. Trimming shortened V by 6 bases and J by 3 bases, and 11 bases separated the two germline ends. This CDR3 is 14 amino acids long.

CDR3 in DNA: TGTGCCAGCAGCGTAGGGGACAGGGGGAGGGACACTGAAGCTTTCTTT. Its protein is CASSVGDRGRDTEAFF. The chain uses TRBV9 and TRBJ1-1; 11 positions agree with TRBD1. CDR1 SGDLS and CDR2 YYNGEE come from the germline V gene. CDR3 size: 16 residues. Trimming took 0 bases from V and 3 from J; bases not matched to a gene: 4.